This T cell receptor (beta chain) was captured by sequencing in a study of human T cells and chemical hapten exposure. As to time point: patch test 2, 6 weeks after DPC sensitization. Described treatment: therapeutic diphenylcyclopropenone sensitization with weekly scalp DPC. This clonotype has ten or more counts. V was shortened by 6 bases and J by 4 bases, with 16 bases between the two germline ends. Per germline, CDR1 SQVTM and CDR2 ANQGSEA. The CDR3 runs 13 residues. TCRdb analysed the RACE reads with MiXCR anew, one entry per CDR3 protein. The top ten clones hold more than 2% of a sample with 80,000 to 100,000 distinct CDR3 sequences, about a tenth of them seen once.

Sequencing was performed on whole blood, taken in connection with sensitization to the hapten diphenylcyclopropenone (DPC). The clonotype originates from a middle-aged woman with alopecia areata. Some clones in this sample may be carry-over from other donors' samples. V and J are TRBV29-1 and TRBJ2-7; D unresolved. CDR3: CSVRTRMGYEQYF. The CDR3 coding sequence is TGCAGCGTCCGTACAAGGATGGGATACGAGCAGTACTTC.